This TCR beta chain was sequenced in a study of human T cells and chemical hapten exposure. Time point given: pre-sensitization, week 0. The treatment here: therapeutic diphenylcyclopropenone sensitization with weekly scalp DPC. This clonotype was counted ten times or more. From the RACE reads, TCRdb called clonotypes with MiXCR, one entry per CDR3 protein. Of around 330,000 distinct CDR3 sequences detected, 5.5% appear once; the ten largest clones hold roughly 8.2%. Germline-derived CDR1 and CDR2 are LGHNA and YSLEER. With 0 bases clipped from V and 5 bases from J, the junction kept 2 bases outside the gene matches. This CDR3 region has 15 residues.

The sequenced sample was whole blood, obtained in connection with sensitization to the hapten diphenylcyclopropenone (DPC). The chain uses TRBV4-3 and TRBJ1-5; 9 bases are a match to TRBD1. The receptor's source is a woman younger than 35 with alopecia areata. Some clones in this sample may be carry-over from other donors' samples. DNA for the CDR3: TGCGCCAGCAGCCAAGATTGGGACAGGGATCAGCCCCAGCATTTT. Its translation: CASSQDWDRDQPQHF.